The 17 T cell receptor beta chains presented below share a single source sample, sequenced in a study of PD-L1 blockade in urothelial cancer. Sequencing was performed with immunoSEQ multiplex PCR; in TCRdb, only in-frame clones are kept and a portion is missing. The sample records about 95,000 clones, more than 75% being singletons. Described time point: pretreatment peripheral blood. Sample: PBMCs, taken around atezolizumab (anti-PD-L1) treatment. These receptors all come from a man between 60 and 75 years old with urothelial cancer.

The CDR3 DNA reads TGCAGCGTTGAAAAGACAGAAGGGACTGAAGCTTTCTTT. Amino acid sequence: CSVEKTEGTEAFF. The chain uses TRBV29-1 and TRBJ1-1, with D maybe TRBD1 (5 bases). V was shortened by 2 bases and J by 5 bases, with 12 bases between the two germline ends. The CDR3 is made up of 13 amino acids. CDR1 is SQVTM and CDR2 is ANQGSEA in the germline V gene.

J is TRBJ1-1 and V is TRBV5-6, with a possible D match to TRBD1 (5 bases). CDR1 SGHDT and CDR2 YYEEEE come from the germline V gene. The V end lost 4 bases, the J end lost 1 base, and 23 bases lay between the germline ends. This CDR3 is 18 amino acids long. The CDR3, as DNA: TGTGCCAGCAGCCCTCCTTTCGGGAGCCCAGGGTGGAACACTGAAGCTTTCTTT. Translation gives CASSPPFGSPGWNTEAFF.

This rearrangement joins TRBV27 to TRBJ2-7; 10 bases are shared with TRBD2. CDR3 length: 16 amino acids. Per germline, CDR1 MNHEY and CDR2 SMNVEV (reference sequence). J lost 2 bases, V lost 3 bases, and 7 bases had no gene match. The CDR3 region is CASSFRSSGGAYEQYF. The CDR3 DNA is TGTGCCAGCAGTTTCCGCTCTAGCGGGGGAGCCTACGAGCAGTACTTC.

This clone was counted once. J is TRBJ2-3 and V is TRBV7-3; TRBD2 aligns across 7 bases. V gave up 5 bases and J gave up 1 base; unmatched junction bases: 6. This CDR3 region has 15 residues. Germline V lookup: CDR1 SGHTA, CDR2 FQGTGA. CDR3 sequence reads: CASSLVAGGTDTQYF. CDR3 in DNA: TGTGCCAGCAGCCTCGTCGCGGGAGGCACAGATACGCAGTATTTT.

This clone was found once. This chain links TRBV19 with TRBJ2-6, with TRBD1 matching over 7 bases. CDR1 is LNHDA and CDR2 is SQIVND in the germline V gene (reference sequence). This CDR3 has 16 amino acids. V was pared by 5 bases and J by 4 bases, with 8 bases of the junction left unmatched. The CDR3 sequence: CASSSTGLHGANVLTF. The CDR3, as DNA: TGTGCCAGTAGTTCGACAGGGCTGCACGGGGCCAACGTCCTGACTTTC.

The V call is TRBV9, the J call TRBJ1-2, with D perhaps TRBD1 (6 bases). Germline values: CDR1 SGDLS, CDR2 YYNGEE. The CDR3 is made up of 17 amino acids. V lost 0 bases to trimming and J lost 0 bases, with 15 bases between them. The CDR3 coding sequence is TGTGCCAGCAGCGTAGGCGGACAGATAAAAGCTAACTATGGCTACACCTTC. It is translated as CASSVGGQIKANYGYTF.

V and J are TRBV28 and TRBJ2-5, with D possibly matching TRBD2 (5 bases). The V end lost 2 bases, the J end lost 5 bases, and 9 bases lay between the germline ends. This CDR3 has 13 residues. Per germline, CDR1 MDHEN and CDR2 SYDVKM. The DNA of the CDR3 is TGTGCCAGCAGTTTAAACGGGGAGGAGACCCAGTACTTC. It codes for CASSLNGEETQYF.

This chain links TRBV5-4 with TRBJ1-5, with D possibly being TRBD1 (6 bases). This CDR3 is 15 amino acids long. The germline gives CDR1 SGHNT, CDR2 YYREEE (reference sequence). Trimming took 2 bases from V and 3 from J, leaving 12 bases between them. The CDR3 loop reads CASSFSGEVNQPQHF. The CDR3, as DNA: TGTGCCAGCAGCTTCTCAGGGGAAGTCAATCAGCCCCAGCATTTT.

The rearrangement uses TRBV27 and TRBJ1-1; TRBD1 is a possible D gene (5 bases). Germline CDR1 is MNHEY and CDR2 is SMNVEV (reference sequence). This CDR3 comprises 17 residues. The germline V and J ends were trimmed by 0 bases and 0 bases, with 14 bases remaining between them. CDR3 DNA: TGTGCCAGCAGTTTATCGTCCCGCGGGACGGTGAACACTGAAGCTTTCTTT. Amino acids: CASSLSSRGTVNTEAFF.

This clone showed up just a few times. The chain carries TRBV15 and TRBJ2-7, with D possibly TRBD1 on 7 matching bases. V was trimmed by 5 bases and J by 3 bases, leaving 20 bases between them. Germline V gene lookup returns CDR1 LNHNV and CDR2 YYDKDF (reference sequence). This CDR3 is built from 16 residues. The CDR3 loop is CATSPRETGDSYEQYF. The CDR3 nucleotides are TGTGCCACCAGCCCCAGGGAGACGGGGGACAGCTACGAGCAGTACTTC.

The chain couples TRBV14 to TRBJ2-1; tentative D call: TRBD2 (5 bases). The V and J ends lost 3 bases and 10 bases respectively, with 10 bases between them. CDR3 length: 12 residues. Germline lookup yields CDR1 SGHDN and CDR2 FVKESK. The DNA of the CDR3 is TGTGCCAGCAGCCAGGACTGGGGAGAGCAGTTCTTC. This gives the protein CASSQDWGEQFF.

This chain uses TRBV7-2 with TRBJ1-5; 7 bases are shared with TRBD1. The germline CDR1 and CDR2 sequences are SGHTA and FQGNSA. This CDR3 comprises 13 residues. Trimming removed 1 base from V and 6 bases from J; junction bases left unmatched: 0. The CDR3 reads CASSLDRGQPQHF. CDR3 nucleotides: TGTGCCAGCAGCTTAGACAGGGGTCAGCCCCAGCATTTT.

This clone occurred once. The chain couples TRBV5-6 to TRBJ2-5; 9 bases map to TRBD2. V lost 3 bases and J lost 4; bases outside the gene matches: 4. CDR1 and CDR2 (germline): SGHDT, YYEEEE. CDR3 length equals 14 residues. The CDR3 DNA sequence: TGTGCCAGCAGCTATAGCGGGGGAGGAGAGACCCAGTACTTC. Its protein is CASSYSGGGETQYF.

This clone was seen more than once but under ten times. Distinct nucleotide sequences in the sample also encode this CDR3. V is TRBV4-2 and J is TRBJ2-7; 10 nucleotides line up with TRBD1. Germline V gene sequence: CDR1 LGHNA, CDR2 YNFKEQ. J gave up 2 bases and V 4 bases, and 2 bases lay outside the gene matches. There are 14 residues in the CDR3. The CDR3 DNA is TGTGCCAGCAGCCCCGGGACAGGGGCCTACGAGCAGTACTTC. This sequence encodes CASSPGTGAYEQYF.

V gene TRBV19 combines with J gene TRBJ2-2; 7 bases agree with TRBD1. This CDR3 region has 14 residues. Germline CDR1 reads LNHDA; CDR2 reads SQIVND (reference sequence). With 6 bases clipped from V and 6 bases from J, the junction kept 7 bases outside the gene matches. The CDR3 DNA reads TGTGCCAGTAGCCCTACAGGGGTCCCCGGGGAGCTGTTTTTT. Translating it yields CASSPTGVPGELFF.

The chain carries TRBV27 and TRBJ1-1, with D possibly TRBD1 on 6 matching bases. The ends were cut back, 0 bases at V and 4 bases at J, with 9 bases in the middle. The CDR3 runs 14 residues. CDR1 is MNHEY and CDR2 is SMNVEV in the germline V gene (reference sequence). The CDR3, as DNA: TGTGCCAGCAGTTTATCGCGAGGGGGCACTGAAGCTTTCTTT. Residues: CASSLSRGGTEAFF.

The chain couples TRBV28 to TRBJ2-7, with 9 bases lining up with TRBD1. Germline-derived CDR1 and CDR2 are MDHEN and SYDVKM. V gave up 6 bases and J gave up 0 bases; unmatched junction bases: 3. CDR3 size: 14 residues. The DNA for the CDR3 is TGTGCCAGCAGCGGGACAGGGAACTCCTACGAGCAGTACTTC. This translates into CASSGTGNSYEQYF.